This T cell receptor (beta chain) was identified in a study of a mutant IDH1 vaccine in newly diagnosed glioma (TCRdb year 2021). The study in broad terms: Eight vaccinations were administered to patients in weeks 1, 3, 5, 7, 11, 15, 19 and 23, corresponding to visits V03 through V10. Vaccination began 4-6 weeks after radiotherapy alone, or alongside temozolomide cycles in the chemotherapy-containing groups. Of the roughly 30 treated patients, approximately 62% were male and about 40% were female, and the mean age was approximately 40 years. Before enrollment, patients had received standard therapy of radiotherapy alone, temozolomide alone, or radiochemotherapy with temozolomide; most received the combination. Peripheral blood samples were drawn at six visits, namely V03 (baseline), V05, V07, V10, V12 and V13. For exploratory analyses, 25 treated patients had longitudinal TCRB deep sequencing done wherever samples were available. Study-wide findings and limitations: Pseudoprogression seemed to be unrelated to changes in the top peripheral T cell clonotypes found by TCRB sequencing. It was noted by the authors that analyses of patient blood samples could not be reproduced owing to sample limitations. Availability determined which PBMC samples were chosen for TCRB deep sequencing. Immune responses induced by the vaccine were seen in approximately 92% of patients across multiple MHC alleles.

Inclusive of the bounding cysteine and phenylalanine, the CDR3 is 15 residues long. Only CDR3 DNA remains: 45 bases, in frame from the first base. The junction shows trimming of 1 base on V and 7 bases on J, and the gene matches do not reach 4 bases of it. Sequences SGHVS (CDR1) and FNYEAQ (CDR2) are obtained from the germline V gene. The time point label, as the study defines it: week 5, during vaccination. Each vaccine dose, consisting of 300 ug of a 20-mer mutant IDH1 peptide in Montanide, was administered subcutaneously with topical imiquimod. Donors had newly diagnosed WHO grade 3 or 4 IDH1-mutant astrocytomas with loss of nuclear ATRX. The samples were drawn from NOA16, a multicentre, single-arm, open-label phase I trial in Germany that tested a mutant IDH1 peptide vaccine in humans for the first time. The DNeasy Blood and Tissue Kit was used to extract genomic DNA from EDTA blood for TCRB sequencing.

On this clone itself: Its antigen has not been determined. No much larger clone exists at a distance of one base, and base qualities are not known.

Receptors were amplified or captured by the immunoSEQ multiplex PCR assay. Rearranged TCR beta chain sequences were amplified using the hsTCRB Kit according to the manufacturer's protocol. Sequencing of TCRB libraries was carried out on an Illumina MiSeq. The study's own analysis went as follows. The kit vendor's proprietary platform handled demultiplexing, trimming and gene mapping. TCRdb obtained this table from immuneACCESS and retained in-frame rearrangements with V and J assigned. These tables miss some clones; where compared with another copy, unresolved V genes account for less than half of the shortfall, and the remainder is unexplained. The DNA gave D and trimming, while V, J and clone size come from that table. The sample contains approximately 80,000 clones, around 90% of them found a single time. 0.55% to 0.65% of the sample belongs to the ten largest clones.

This receptor was taken from a woman in her fifties or sixties with glioma. Sequences were derived from PBMCs, sampled from a glioma patient whose treatment included an IDH1 peptide vaccine. The V gene is TRBV7-6 and the J gene is TRBJ1-4; 9 bases in the junction line up with TRBD1. The nucleotide sequence reads TGTGCCAGCAGCTTAGAGGGGACAGGGATTGAAAAACTGTTTTTT. Its protein product is CASSLEGTGIEKLFF.